This T cell receptor beta chain was sequenced in a study of blood T cell repertoires in COVID-19 (dated by TCRdb to the early 2020s). The study in broad terms: Samples from collaborators originated in the United States, Italy and Spain and spanned both the acute and convalescent phases of COVID-19. The prospective study material was composed of cDNA or gDNA derived from T cells, B-cell-depleted T cells, or PBMCs. Deeply sampled blood TCRbeta repertoires from subjects exposed to, actively infected with, or recovered from COVID-19 were included in the dataset. The repertoires were released in a freely available public database intended as a resource for research on the immune response to SARS-CoV-2. The samples were drawn from the first 160 participants of the ongoing ImmuneRACE study and from 1,200 or so subjects provided by 6 global collaborators. The sample metadata nearly always contained a de-identified subject ID, COVID-19 status, age in years and sex. Where HLA class I and class II types were available, the types were taken from metadata supplied by the sample provider, not from assay-based typing. The paper as a whole reports these results and caveats: The quantity of clinical and demographic metadata differed by source and by participant and was supplied without curation.

Germline trimming amounts to 7 bases on V and 8 bases on J, with 10 as the count of junction bases outside the gene matches. Sequences MGHDK (CDR1) and SYGVNS (CDR2) are obtained from the germline V gene. Its CDR3 holds 15 amino acids, cysteine through phenylalanine. The retained sequence is limited to the CDR3, 45 bases, with the frame set at the first base. Each collaborating institution followed its own protocols to collect whole blood in K2EDTA tubes. For TCRbeta analysis, collaborators shipped samples as frozen whole blood, isolated PBMCs, or DNA extracted from either of those sample types. The immunoSEQ Assay, a bias-controlled multiplex PCR, was used to amplify TCRbeta CDR3 regions from genomic DNA. In the source study's methods: Within the assay, amplification of reference gene primers was used to estimate how many nucleated cells each sample contained. To quantify the absolute abundance of each unique TCRbeta CDR3 rearrangement, sequence reads were collapsed and filtered. For each sample, productive Simpson clonality was calculated as the square root of Simpson's diversity index across productive rearrangements. The immuneACCESS repertoire file appears here via TCRdb, limited to in-frame rearrangements. These files lack a portion of the clones; in checked studies, under half of the deficit traces to unresolved V genes, and the cause of the others is not known. V, J and clone size are taken as reported in that table, and D and trimming were inferred from the DNA itself. The sample contains approximately 220,000 clones, approximately 88% of them found a single time. The top ten clones comprise roughly 27% of the sample.

This clone came up once. No antigen is known for it. Base qualities were left out, and no much larger clone turns up one base away. This receptor was taken from a middle-aged man with acute or convalescent COVID-19. The V and J genes are TRBV25-1 and TRBJ1-4, and 10 junctional nucleotides match TRBD1. The sequenced sample consisted of peripheral blood. At the DNA level, the sequence is TGTGCCAGCACTCCCGACAGGGGGCCGAGGGAAAAACTGTTTTTT. This codes for CASTPDRGPREKLFF.